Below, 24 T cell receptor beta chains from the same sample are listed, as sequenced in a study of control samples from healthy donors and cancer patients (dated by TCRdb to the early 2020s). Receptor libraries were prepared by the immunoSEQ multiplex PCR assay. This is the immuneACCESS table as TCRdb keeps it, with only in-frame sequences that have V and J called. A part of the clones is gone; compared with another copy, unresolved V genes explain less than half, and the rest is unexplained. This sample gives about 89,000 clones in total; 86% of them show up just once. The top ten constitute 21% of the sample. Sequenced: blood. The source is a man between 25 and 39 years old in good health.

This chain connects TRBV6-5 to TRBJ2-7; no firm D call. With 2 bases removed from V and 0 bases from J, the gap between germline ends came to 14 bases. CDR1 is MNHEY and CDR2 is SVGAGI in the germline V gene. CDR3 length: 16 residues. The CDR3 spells CASSYRAAARSYEQYF. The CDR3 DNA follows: TGTGCCAGCAGTTACCGGGCGGCAGCCCGCTCCTACGAGCAGTACTTC.

CDR3 region: CASRLSKRGYEQYV. The CDR3 DNA sequence: TGTGCAAGTCGCTTAAGTAAGAGGGGGTACGAGCAGTACGTC. The rearrangement uses TRBV12-2 and TRBJ2-7; the D segment call TRBD1 is taken from the table without a DNA check. TRBV12-2 represents a pseudogene. The CDR3 is made up of 14 amino acids.

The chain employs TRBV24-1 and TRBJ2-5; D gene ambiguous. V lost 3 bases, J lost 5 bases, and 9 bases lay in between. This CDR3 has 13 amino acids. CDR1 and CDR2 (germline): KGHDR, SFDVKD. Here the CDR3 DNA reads TGTGCCACCAGTGATCCCCTCGGGGAGACCCAGTACTTC. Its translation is CATSDPLGETQYF.

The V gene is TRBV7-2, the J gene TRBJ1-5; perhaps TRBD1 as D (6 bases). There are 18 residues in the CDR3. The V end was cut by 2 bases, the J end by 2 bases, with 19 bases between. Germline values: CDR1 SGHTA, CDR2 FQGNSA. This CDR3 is CASSLNLNREMGNQPQHF. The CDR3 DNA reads TGTGCCAGCAGCTTAAACCTTAACAGGGAGATGGGCAATCAGCCCCAGCATTTT.

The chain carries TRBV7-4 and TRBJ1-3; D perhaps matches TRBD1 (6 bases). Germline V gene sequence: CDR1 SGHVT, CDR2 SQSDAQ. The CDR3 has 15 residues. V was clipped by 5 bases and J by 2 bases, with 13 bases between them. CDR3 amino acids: CASSPRGTTGNTIYF. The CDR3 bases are TGTGCCAGCAGCCCCCGCGGGACAACTGGAAACACCATATATTTT. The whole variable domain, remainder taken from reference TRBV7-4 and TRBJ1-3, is GAGVSQSPRYKVAKRGRDVALRCDSISGHVTLYWYRQTLGQGSEVLTYSQSDAQRDKSGRPSGRFSAERPERSVSTLKIQRTEQGDSAVYLCASSPRGTTGNTIYFGEGSWLTVV.

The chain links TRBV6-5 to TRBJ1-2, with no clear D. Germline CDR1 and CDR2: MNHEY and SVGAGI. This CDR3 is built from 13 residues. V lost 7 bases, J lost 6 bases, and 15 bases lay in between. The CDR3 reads CASNKRTPHGYTF. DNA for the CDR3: TGTGCCAGCAATAAACGTACCCCCCATGGCTACACCTTC.

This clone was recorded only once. The CDR3 region has the DNA TGCGCCAGCAGCTCGGGACCGCAGAACACTGAAGCTTTCTTT. Translation: CASSSGPQNTEAFF. The gene calls are TRBV5-1 and TRBJ1-1; maybe TRBD1 (5 bases). Per germline, CDR1 SGHRS and CDR2 YFSETQ. This CDR3 spans 14 amino acids. The V gene lost 3 bases and the J gene lost 1 base, with 10 bases spanning the gap.

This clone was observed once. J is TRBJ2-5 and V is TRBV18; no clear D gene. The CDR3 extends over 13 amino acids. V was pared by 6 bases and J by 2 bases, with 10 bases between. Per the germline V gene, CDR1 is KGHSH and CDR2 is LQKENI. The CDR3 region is CASSARRQETQYF. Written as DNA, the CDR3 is TGTGCCAGCTCCGCCAGGAGACAAGAGACCCAGTACTTC.

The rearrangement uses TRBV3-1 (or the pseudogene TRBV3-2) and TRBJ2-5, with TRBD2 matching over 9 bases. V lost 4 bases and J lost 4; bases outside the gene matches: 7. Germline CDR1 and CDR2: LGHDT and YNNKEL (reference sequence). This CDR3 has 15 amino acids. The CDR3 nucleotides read TGTGCCAGCAGCCGGAGGGCGGGGGGGCGAGAGACCCAGTACTTC. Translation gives CASSRRAGGRETQYF.

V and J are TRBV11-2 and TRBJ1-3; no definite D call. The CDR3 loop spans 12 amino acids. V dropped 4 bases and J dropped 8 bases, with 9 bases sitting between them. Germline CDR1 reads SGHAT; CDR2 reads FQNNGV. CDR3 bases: TGTGCCAGCAGCTCCTTCGGGGACACCATATATTTT. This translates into CASSSFGDTIYF.

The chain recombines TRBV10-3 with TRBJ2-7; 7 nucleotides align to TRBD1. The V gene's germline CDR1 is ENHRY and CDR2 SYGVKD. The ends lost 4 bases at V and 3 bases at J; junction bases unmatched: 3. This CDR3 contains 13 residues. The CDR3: CAISGQGDYEQYF. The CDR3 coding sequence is TGTGCCATCAGTGGACAGGGAGACTACGAGCAGTACTTC.

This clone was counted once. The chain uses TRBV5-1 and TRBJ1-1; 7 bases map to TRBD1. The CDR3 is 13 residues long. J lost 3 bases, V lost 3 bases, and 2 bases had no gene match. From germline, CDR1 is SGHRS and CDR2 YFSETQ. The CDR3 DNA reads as TGCGCCAGCAGCTCTGGGACAGACACTGAAGCTTTCTTT. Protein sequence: CASSSGTDTEAFF.

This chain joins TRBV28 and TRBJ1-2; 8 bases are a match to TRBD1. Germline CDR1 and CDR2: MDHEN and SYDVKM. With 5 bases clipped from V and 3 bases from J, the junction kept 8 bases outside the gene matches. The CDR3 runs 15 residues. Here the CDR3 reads CASSPGTGGDYGYTF. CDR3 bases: TGTGCCAGCAGTCCCGGGACAGGTGGTGACTATGGCTACACCTTC.

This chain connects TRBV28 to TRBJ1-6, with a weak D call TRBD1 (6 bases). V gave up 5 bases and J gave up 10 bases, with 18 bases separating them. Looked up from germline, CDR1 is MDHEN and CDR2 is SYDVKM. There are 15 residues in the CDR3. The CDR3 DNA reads TGTGCCAGCAGTGCGGGGACAACAGGGATCTCACCCCTCCACTTT. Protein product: CASSAGTTGISPLHF.

The CDR3 loop reads CASSVDTTYEQYF. The DNA of the CDR3 is TGCGCCAGCAGCGTGGACACAACCTACGAGCAGTACTTC. V usage is TRBV5-1 and J usage is TRBJ2-7, with D possibly being TRBD1 (5 bases). CDR3 size: 13 residues. V lost 4 bases to trimming and J lost 2 bases, with 10 bases between them. From germline, CDR1 is SGHRS and CDR2 YFSETQ.

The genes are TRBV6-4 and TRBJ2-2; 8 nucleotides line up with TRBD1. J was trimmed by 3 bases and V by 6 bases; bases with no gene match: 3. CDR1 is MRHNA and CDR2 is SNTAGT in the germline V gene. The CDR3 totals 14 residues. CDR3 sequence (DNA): TGTGCCAGCAGCAGGGGGCTCTACACCGGGGAGCTGTTTTTT. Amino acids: CASSRGLYTGELFF.

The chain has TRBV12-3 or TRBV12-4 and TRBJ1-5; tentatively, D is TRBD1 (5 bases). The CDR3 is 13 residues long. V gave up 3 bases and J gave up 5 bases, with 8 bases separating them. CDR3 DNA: TGTGCCAGCAGTTTGGCGGGGGATCAGCCCCAGCATTTT. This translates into CASSLAGDQPQHF.

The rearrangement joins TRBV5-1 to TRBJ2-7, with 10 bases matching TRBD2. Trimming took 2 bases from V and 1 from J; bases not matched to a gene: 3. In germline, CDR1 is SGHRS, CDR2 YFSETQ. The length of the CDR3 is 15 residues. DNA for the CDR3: TGCGCCAGCAGCTTATGGACTAGCGGTTCCTACGAGCAGTACTTC. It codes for CASSLWTSGSYEQYF.

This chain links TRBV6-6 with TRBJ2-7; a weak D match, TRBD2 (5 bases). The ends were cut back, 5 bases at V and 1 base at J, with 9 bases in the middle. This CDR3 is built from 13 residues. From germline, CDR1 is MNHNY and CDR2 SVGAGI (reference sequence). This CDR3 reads CASSPPGSYEQYF. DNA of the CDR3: TGTGCCAGCAGTCCCCCGGGGTCCTACGAGCAGTACTTC.

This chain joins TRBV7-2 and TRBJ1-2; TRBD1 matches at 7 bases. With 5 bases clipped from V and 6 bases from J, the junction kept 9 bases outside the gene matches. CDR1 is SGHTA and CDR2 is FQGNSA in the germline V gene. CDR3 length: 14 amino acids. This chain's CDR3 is CASSAPGTAHGYTF. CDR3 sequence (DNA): TGTGCCAGCAGCGCACCCGGGACAGCACATGGCTACACCTTC.

The DNA for the CDR3 is TGTGCCACCAGTGAGTCTACCTGGGGAGGCACAGATACGCAGTATTTT. Translated, it gives CATSESTWGGTDTQYF. The V gene is TRBV24-1, the J gene TRBJ2-3, with D possibly matching TRBD2 (5 bases). Trimming took off 4 bases at V and 1 base at J, with 14 bases between the two ends. Germline CDR1 and CDR2: KGHDR and SFDVKD. This CDR3 comprises 16 residues.

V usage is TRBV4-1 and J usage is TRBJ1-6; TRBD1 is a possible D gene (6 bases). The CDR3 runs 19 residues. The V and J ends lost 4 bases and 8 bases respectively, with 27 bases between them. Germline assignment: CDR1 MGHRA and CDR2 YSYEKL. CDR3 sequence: CASSPFPGTPDGRHSPLHF. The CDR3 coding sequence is TGCGCCAGCAGCCCGTTCCCCGGGACACCTGACGGGCGGCATTCACCCCTCCACTTT.

CDR3 coding DNA: TGTGCCAGCAGCAGTCGGACAGGGGAGAACACTGAAGCTTTCTTT. Protein product: CASSSRTGENTEAFF. The chain is built from TRBV11-3 and TRBJ1-1; TRBD1 agrees at 9 bases. V lost 5 bases to trimming and J lost 1 base; unmatched junction nucleotides: 5. The CDR3 spans 15 residues. The germline CDR1 and CDR2 sequences are SGHNT and YENEEA.

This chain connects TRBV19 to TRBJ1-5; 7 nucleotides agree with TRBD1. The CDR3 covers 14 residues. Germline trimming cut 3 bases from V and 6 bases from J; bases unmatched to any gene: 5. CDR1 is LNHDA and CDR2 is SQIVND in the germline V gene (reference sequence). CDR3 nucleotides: TGTGCCAGTAGTATTCAGCAGGGGGTTCAGCCCCAGCATTTT. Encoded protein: CASSIQQGVQPQHF.